A single TCR beta chain is shown here with its context. TCRdb's table, derived via immunoSEQ multiplex PCR, lists solely in-frame clones and lacks some. The data contain around 20,000 clones, 85% of them singletons. The data stem from a study of T cell changes during pregnancy in multiple sclerosis. V was cut by 1 base and J by 1 base, with 8 bases left in between. The CDR3 sequence is 16 residues long. Per the germline V gene, CDR1 is SEHNR and CDR2 is FQNEAQ (reference sequence). This specimen was CD8+ T cells from peripheral blood mononuclear cells, taken in the first trimester of pregnancy. This TCR was sampled from a female donor in good health, enrolled as a control in a pregnancy study. This chain uses TRBV7-9 with TRBJ1-6; D is uncertain. Written as DNA, the CDR3 is TGTGCCAGCAGCTTAGATCCGGGGTCCTATAATTCACCCCTCCACTTT. Residues: CASSLDPGSYNSPLHF.